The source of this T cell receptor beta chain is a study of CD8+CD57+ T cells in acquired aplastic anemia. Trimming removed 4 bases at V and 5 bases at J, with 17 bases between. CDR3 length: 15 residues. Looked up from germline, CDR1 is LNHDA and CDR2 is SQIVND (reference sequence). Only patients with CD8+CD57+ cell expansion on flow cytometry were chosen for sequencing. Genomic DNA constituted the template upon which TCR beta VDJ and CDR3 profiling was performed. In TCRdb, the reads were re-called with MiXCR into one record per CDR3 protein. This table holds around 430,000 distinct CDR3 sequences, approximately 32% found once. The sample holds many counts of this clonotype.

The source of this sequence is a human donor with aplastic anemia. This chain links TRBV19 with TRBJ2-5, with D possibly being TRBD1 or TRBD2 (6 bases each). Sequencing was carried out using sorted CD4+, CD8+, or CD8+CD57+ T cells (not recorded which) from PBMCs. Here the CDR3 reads CASSTLGGLSETQYF. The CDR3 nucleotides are TGTGCCAGTAGTACCCTAGGGGGGCTGAGTGAGACCCAGTACTTC.